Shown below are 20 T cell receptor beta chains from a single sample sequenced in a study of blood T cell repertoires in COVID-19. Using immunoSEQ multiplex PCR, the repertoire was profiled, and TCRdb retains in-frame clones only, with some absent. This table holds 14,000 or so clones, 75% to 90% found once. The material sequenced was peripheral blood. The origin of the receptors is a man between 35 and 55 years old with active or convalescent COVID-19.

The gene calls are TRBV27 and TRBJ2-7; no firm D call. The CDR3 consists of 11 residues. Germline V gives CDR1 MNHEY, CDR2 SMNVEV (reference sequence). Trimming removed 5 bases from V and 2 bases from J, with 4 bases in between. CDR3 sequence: CASSITYEQYF. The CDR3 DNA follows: TGTGCCAGCAGTATAACCTACGAGCAGTACTTC.

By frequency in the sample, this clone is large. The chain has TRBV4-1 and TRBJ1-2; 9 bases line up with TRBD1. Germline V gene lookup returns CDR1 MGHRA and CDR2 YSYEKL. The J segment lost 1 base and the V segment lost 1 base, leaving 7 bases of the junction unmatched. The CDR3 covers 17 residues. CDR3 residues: CASSQAPGTGFNYGYTF. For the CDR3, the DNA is TGCGCCAGCAGCCAAGCCCCCGGGACAGGGTTTAACTATGGCTACACCTTC.

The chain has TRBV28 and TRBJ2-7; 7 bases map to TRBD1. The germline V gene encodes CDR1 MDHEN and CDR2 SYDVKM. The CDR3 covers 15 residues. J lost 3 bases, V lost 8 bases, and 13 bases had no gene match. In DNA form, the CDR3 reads TGTGCCAGCCGATACCTACAGGGGACACACTACGAGCAGTACTTC. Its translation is CASRYLQGTHYEQYF. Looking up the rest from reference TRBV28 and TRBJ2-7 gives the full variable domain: DVKVTQSSRYLVKRTGEKVFLECVQDMDHENMFWYRQDPGLGLRLIYFSYDVKMKEKGDIPEGYSVSREKKERFSLILESASTNQTSMYLCASRYLQGTHYEQYFGPGTRLTVT.

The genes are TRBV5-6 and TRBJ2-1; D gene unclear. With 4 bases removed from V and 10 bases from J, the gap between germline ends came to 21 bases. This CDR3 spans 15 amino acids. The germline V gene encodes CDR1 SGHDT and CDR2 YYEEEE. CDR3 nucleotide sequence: TGTGCCAGCAGCCAACGCCCCCACGCGGTGCGGGAGCAGTTCTTC. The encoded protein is CASSQRPHAVREQFF.

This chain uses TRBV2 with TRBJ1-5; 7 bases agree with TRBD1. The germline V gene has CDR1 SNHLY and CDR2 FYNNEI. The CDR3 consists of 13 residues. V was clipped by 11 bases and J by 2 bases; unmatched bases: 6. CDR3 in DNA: TGTGCCGGGACAGAAGGGGGCAATCAGCCCCAGCATTTT. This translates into CAGTEGGNQPQHF.

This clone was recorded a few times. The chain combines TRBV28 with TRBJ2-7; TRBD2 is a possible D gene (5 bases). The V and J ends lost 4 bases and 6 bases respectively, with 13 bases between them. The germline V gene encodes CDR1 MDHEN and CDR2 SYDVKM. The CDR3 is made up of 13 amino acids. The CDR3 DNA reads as TGTGCCAGCAGTTCGGGGTCGAAAAGCGAGCAGTACTTC. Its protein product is CASSSGSKSEQYF.

The CDR3: CASSLEGAFNEKLFF. CDR3 DNA: TGTGCCAGCAGCTTAGAGGGGGCGTTTAATGAAAAACTGTTTTTT. The gene calls are TRBV7-6 and TRBJ1-4; 7 nucleotides match TRBD1. The CDR3 has 15 residues. CDR1 is SGHVS and CDR2 is FNYEAQ in the germline V gene. J lost 4 bases, V lost 1 base, and 3 bases had no gene match.

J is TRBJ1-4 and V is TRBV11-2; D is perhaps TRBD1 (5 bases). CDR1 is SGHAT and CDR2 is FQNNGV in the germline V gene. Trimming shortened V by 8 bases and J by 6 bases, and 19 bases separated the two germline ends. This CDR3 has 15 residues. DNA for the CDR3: TGTGCCAGCTCCCCAAAGGGAACAGGCTATGAAAAACTGTTTTTT. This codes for CASSPKGTGYEKLFF. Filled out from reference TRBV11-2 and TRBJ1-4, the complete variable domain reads EAGVAQSPRYKIIEKRQSVAFWCNPISGHATLYWYQQILGQGPKLLIQFQNNGVVDDSQLPKDRFSAERLKGVDSTLKIQPAKLEDSAVYLCASSPKGTGYEKLFFGSGTQLSVL.

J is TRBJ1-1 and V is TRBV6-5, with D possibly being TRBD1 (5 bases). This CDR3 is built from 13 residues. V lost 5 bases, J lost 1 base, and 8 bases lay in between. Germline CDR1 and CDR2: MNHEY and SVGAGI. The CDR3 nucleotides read TGTGCCAGCAGTCTTCAGGGGAACACTGAAGCTTTCTTT. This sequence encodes CASSLQGNTEAFF.

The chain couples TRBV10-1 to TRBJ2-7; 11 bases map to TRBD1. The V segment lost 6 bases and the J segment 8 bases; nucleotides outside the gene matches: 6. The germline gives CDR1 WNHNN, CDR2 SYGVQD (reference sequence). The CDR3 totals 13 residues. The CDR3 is CASRTGTGGQQYF. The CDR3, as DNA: TGCGCCAGCAGGACCGGGACAGGGGGTCAGCAGTACTTC.

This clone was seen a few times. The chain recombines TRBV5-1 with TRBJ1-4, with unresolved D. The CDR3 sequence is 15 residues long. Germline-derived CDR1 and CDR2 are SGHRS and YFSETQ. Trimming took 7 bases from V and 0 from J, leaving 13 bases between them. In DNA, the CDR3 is TGCGCCAGCCAATCGAGGCCTGCAACTAATGAAAAACTGTTTTTT. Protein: CASQSRPATNEKLFF.

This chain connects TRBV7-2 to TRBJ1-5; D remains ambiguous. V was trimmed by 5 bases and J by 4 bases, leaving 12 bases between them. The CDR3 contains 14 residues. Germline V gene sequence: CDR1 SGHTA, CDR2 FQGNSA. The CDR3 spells CASSPGLGNQPQHF. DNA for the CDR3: TGTGCCAGCAGCCCAGGACTGGGGAATCAGCCCCAGCATTTT.

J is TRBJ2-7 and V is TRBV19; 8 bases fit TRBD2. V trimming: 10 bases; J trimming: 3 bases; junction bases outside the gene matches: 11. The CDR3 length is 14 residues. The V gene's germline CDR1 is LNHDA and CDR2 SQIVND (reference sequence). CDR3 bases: TGTGCCACCCGGGGGGGGGAGTCGTTCTACGAGCAGTACTTC. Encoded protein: CATRGGESFYEQYF.

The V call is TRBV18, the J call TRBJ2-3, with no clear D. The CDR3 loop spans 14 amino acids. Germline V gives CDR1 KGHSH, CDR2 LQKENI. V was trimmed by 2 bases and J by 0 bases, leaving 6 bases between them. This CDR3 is CASSPVSSTDTQYF. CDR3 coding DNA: TGTGCCAGCTCACCAGTATCTAGCACAGATACGCAGTATTTT.

DNA for the CDR3: TGCGCCAGCAGCCAAGAAGTCCAGGTACTGGGCCAGGTCACTGAAGCTTTCTTT. Its protein is CASSQEVQVLGQVTEAFF. The rearrangement uses TRBV4-1 and TRBJ1-1; D uncertain. Germline V gene sequence: CDR1 MGHRA, CDR2 YSYEKL. V was trimmed by 0 bases and J by 4 bases, leaving 21 bases between them. CDR3 length equals 18 residues.

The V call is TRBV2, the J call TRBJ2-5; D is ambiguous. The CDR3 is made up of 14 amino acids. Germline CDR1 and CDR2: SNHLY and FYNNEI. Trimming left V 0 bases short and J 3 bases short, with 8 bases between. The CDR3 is CASSEASREETQYF. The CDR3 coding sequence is TGTGCCAGCAGTGAAGCTTCCCGAGAAGAGACCCAGTACTTC.

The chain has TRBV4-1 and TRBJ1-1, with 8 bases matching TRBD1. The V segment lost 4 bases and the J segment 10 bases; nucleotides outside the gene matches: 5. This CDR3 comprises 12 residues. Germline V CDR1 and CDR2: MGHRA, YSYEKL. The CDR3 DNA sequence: TGCGCCAGCAGCCGCGACACAGGGGGAGCTTTCTTT. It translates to CASSRDTGGAFF.

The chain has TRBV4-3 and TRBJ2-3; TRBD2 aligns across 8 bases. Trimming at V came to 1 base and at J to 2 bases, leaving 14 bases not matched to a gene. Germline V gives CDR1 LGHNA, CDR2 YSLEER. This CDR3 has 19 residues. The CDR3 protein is CASSQALVGGGPHTDTQYF. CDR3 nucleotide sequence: TGCGCCAGCAGCCAAGCGCTCGTCGGGGGGGGACCCCACACAGATACGCAGTATTTT.

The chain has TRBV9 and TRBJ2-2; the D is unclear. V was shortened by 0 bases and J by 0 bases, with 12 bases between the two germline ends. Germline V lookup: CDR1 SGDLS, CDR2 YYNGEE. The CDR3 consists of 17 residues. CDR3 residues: CASSVDPSFANTGELFF. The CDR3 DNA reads TGTGCCAGCAGCGTAGATCCGTCGTTCGCGAACACCGGGGAGCTGTTTTTT.

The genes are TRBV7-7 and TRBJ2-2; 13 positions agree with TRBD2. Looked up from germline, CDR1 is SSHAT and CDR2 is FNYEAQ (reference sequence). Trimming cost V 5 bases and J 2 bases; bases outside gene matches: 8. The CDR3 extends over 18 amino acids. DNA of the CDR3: TGTGCCAGCAGCCCACGGACTAGCGGGGGCCCCAACACCGGGGAGCTGTTTTTT. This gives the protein CASSPRTSGGPNTGELFF.